Presented here are 5 T cell receptor beta chains from one specimen sequenced in a study of T cell repertoires in cytomegalovirus infection. A single record per CDR3 protein comes from TCRdb applying MiXCR to the reads. The sample yields around 450,000 distinct CDR3 sequences, around 32% seen once. Material for sequencing was PBMCs. The source is a human donor in good health (CMV status not recorded). Some clones in this sample may be carry-over from other donors' samples.

The chain is built from TRBV7-6 and TRBJ1-5; possibly TRBD1 for D (5 bases). Germline CDR1 and CDR2: SGHVS and FNYEAQ. The CDR3 is 16 amino acids. V was pared by 1 base and J by 0 bases, with 10 bases between. CDR3 sequence reads: CASSLGKGISNQPQHF. In DNA form, the CDR3 reads TGTGCCAGCAGCTTAGGGAAGGGGATTAGCAATCAGCCCCAGCATTTT.

This chain connects TRBV20-1 to TRBJ2-1, with 8 bases aligning to TRBD2. Germline V lookup: CDR1 DFQATT, CDR2 SNEGSKA (reference sequence). The CDR3 has 20 amino acids. V was pared by 6 bases and J by 7 bases, with 29 bases of the junction left unmatched. The CDR3 coding sequence is TGCAGTGCGCAGAGGATTTGGGAGCGGGGGAAAATGGGTCTCAGTAATGAGCAGTTCTTC. It yields the protein CSAQRIWERGKMGLSNEQFF.

This clonotype was picked up a small number of times. The V call is TRBV28, the J call TRBJ1-5; D ambiguous. The V end lost 3 bases, the J end lost 6 bases, and 9 bases lay between the germline ends. The V gene's germline CDR1 is MDHEN and CDR2 SYDVKM. The CDR3 contains 13 residues. The CDR3 coding sequence is TGTGCCAGCAGTTTCGGGGAGGTTCAGCCCCAGCATTTT. Translating gives CASSFGEVQPQHF.

This clonotype showed up many times. V gene TRBV7-2 combines with J gene TRBJ2-5; 11 bases line up with TRBD2. The CDR3 loop spans 16 amino acids. Germline CDR1 SGHTA, CDR2 FQGNSA. Trimming at V came to 6 bases and at J to 2 bases, leaving 8 bases not matched to a gene. DNA of the CDR3: TGTGCCAGCAGACTAGGATTAGCGGGGGGGCAAGAGACCCAGTACTTC. This gives the protein CASRLGLAGGQETQYF.

This clonotype was observed a few times. One junction end disagrees with the germline gene, perhaps due to a read error. V and J are TRBV6-1 and TRBJ2-1; 9 nucleotides line up with TRBD2. Germline V gives CDR1 MNHNS, CDR2 SASEGT. The length of the CDR3 is 18 residues. This CDR3 is CASSQAGGLGVSYNEQFF. As DNA, the CDR3 is TGTGCCAGCAGTCAAGCGGGGGGACTAGGGGTCTCCTACAATGAGCAGTTCTTC.